This T cell receptor (beta chain) was identified during a study of T cells after yellow fever vaccination. The germline V gene encodes CDR1 MNHEY and CDR2 SVGEGT. V lost 0 bases, J lost 1 base, and 9 bases lay in between. The CDR3 is 15 residues long. This clonotype appeared a few times. Its antigen is as yet unknown. Study results and caveats: Contamination of FACS-sorted repertoires by abundant clonotypes from the bulk population could occur.

TCRdb redid the calling of the 5' RACE reads with MiXCR, one entry per CDR3 protein. The table includes 500,000 to 650,000 distinct CDR3 sequences, approximately 13% detected once. This chain joins TRBV6-2 or TRBV6-3 and TRBJ1-1, with no clear D. Material: PBMCs, obtained on the day of the yellow fever booster vaccination. The TCR was taken from a man aged 30 to 39 who received the YFV17D yellow fever vaccine. The DNA for the CDR3 is TGTGCCAGCAGTTACTCGAGGGTGGGGAACACTGAAGCTTTCTTT. Amino acids: CASSYSRVGNTEAFF.